These T cell receptor beta chains were read from a single sample in a study of shared clonotypes between healthy human individuals. Some clones are missing from TCRdb's copy, which holds only in-frame ones; the method was immunoSEQ multiplex PCR. The sample has millions of clones; around 94% are singletons. Material: naive CD4+ T cells sorted from blood. All receptors derive from a man between 18 and 29 years old in good health. The CDR3 runs from the conserved cysteine through the conserved F or W. Each record gives: CDR3 protein, CDR3 DNA, J gene, D gene, clone size, CDR3 length, V gene. A D gene is named only where the DNA matches it firmly. Expanded clones are given a class, and other clones once, few, many or no size at all.

CDR3: CSAIEETQYF; DNA: TGCAGTGCTATTGAAGAGACCCAGTACTTC; J: TRBJ2-5; D: NA; size: NA; length: 10; V: TRBV20-1
CDR3: CASSQVGGSGKNIQYF; DNA: TGTGCCAGCAGCCAAGTGGGAGGGTCCGGCAAAAACATTCAGTACTTC; J: TRBJ2-4; D: TRBD2; size: NA; length: 16; V: TRBV4-2
CDR3: CASSTRHRYEQYF; DNA: TGTGCCAGCAGCACACGCCACCGCTACGAGCAGTACTTC; J: TRBJ2-7; D: NA; size: NA; length: 13; V: TRBV7-2
CDR3: CASSTRTAGEQFF; DNA: TGTGCCAGTAGTACCCGGACGGCGGGGGAGCAGTTCTTC; J: TRBJ2-1; D: NA; size: NA; length: 13; V: TRBV19
CDR3: CASSLGPNEKLFF; DNA: TGTGCCAGCAGCTTGGGGCCAAATGAAAAACTGTTTTTT; J: TRBJ1-4; D: NA; size: NA; length: 13; V: TRBV5-8
CDR3: CASSIRDRGNQPQHF; DNA: TGTGCCAGTAGTATCCGGGACAGGGGTAATCAGCCCCAGCATTTT; J: TRBJ1-5; D: TRBD1; size: NA; length: 15; V: TRBV19
CDR3: CASSDPGHSPLHF; DNA: TGTGCCAGCAGTGATCCGGGCCATTCACCCCTCCACTTT; J: TRBJ1-6; D: NA; size: NA; length: 13; V: TRBV27
CDR3: CSAEGAGAFF; DNA: TGCAGTGCTGAGGGGGCAGGAGCTTTCTTT; J: TRBJ1-1; D: TRBD1; size: few; length: 10; V: TRBV20-1
CDR3: CASSPGQGVKNTEAFF; DNA: TGCGCCAGCAGTCCGGGACAGGGCGTAAAGAACACTGAAGCTTTCTTT; J: TRBJ1-1; D: TRBD1; size: once; length: 16; V: TRBV10-2
CDR3: CASSSGLGEQYF; DNA: TGTGCCAGCAGTAGCGGGCTGGGCGAGCAGTACTTC; J: TRBJ2-7; D: NA; size: NA; length: 12; V: TRBV6-1
CDR3: CASSLALAGSAHEQYF; DNA: TGTGCCAGCAGCTTAGCCCTGGCAGGCTCTGCTCACGAGCAGTACTTC; J: TRBJ2-7; D: NA; size: NA; length: 16; V: TRBV7-9
CDR3: CASSYHTTGTGYEQYF; DNA: TGTGCCAGCAGTTACCATACTACAGGAACGGGCTACGAGCAGTACTTC; J: TRBJ2-7; D: NA; size: NA; length: 16; V: TRBV6-5
CDR3: CASSPSGGANNEQFF; DNA: TGTGCCAGCTCACCTTCCGGGGGCGCAAACAATGAGCAGTTCTTC; J: TRBJ2-1; D: NA; size: NA; length: 15; V: TRBV18
CDR3: CSARDKKTQYF; DNA: TGCAGTGCTAGAGATAAAAAGACCCAGTACTTC; J: TRBJ2-5; D: NA; size: NA; length: 11; V: TRBV20-1
CDR3: CAWSVRSGETQYF; DNA: TGTGCCTGGAGTGTACGGTCAGGGGAGACTCAGTACTTC; J: TRBJ2-5; D: NA; size: NA; length: 13; V: TRBV30
CDR3: CASSESGTARGEQYF; DNA: TGCGCCAGCAGTGAGTCAGGGACAGCGAGGGGCGAGCAGTACTTC; J: TRBJ2-7; D: TRBD1; size: NA; length: 15; V: TRBV10-2
CDR3: CASSELGELFF; DNA: TGTGCCAGCAGTGAATTGGGGGAGCTGTTTTTT; J: TRBJ2-2; D: NA; size: NA; length: 11; V: TRBV6-1
CDR3: CAWSTGTAGGGELFF; DNA: TGTGCCTGGAGTACCGGGACAGCCGGTGGAGGGGAGCTGTTTTTT; J: TRBJ2-2; D: TRBD1; size: NA; length: 15; V: TRBV30
CDR3: CASIKGNGNTEAFF; DNA: TGCGCCAGCATAAAGGGCAATGGCAACACTGAAGCTTTCTTT; J: TRBJ1-1; D: NA; size: NA; length: 14; V: TRBV10-2
CDR3: CASFVQAWGPNEQFF; DNA: TGTGCCAGCTTTGTCCAGGCGTGGGGGCCCAATGAGCAGTTCTTC; J: TRBJ2-1; D: NA; size: NA; length: 15; V: TRBV2
CDR3: CASSEWQGDEAFF; DNA: TGTGCCAGCAGTGAGTGGCAGGGGGATGAAGCTTTCTTT; J: TRBJ1-1; D: TRBD1; size: few; length: 13; V: TRBV25-1
CDR3: CASRPTISYEQYF; DNA: TGTGCCAGCAGACCGACAATCTCCTACGAGCAGTACTTC; J: TRBJ2-7; D: NA; size: NA; length: 13; V: TRBV6-5
CDR3: CASSWGDRNTGELFF; DNA: TGTGCCAGCAGTTGGGGGGACAGAAACACCGGGGAGCTGTTTTTT; J: TRBJ2-2; D: NA; size: NA; length: 15; V: TRBV6-1
CDR3: CASSPDRPGTGIYGYTF; DNA: TGCGCCAGCAGCCCCGATCGGCCCGGGACAGGGATCTATGGCTACACCTTC; J: TRBJ1-2; D: TRBD1; size: NA; length: 17; V: TRBV5-1
CDR3: CAISEATGGNSPLHF; DNA: TGTGCCATCAGTGAGGCCACAGGGGGGAATTCACCCCTCCACTTT; J: TRBJ1-6; D: TRBD1; size: NA; length: 15; V: TRBV10-3
CDR3: CASTAQNGYTF; DNA: TGTGCCAGCACGGCGCAGAATGGCTACACCTTC; J: TRBJ1-2; D: NA; size: NA; length: 11; V: TRBV7-2
CDR3: CATPGQGAGYTF; DNA: TGTGCCACCCCCGGACAGGGGGCAGGCTACACCTTC; J: TRBJ1-2; D: TRBD1; size: NA; length: 12; V: TRBV6-7
CDR3: CASSPGTAQETQYF; DNA: TGTGCCAGCAGCCCTGGGACGGCTCAAGAGACCCAGTACTTC; J: TRBJ2-5; D: NA; size: NA; length: 14; V: TRBV11-3
CDR3: CASSPDRVVNSPLHF; DNA: TGCGCCAGCAGCCCGGACAGGGTCGTAAATTCACCCCTCCACTTT; J: TRBJ1-6; D: TRBD1; size: NA; length: 15; V: TRBV5-1
CDR3: CASSFRDLDYEQYF; DNA: TGTGCCAGCAGCTTCCGGGACTTGGACTACGAGCAGTACTTC; J: TRBJ2-7; D: NA; size: NA; length: 14; V: TRBV9
CDR3: CASSLDFASTGGTEAFF; DNA: TGTGCCAGCAGCTTAGATTTCGCCTCCACGGGGGGCACTGAAGCTTTCTTT; J: TRBJ1-1; D: NA; size: once; length: 17; V: TRBV11-2
CDR3: CASSQDGIGDTQYF; DNA: TGTGCCAGCAGCCAAGACGGGATAGGGGATACGCAGTATTTT; J: TRBJ2-3; D: NA; size: NA; length: 14; V: TRBV4-2
CDR3: CASSSSGRNTGELFF; DNA: TGTGCCAGCAGTAGTAGCGGGAGAAACACCGGGGAGCTGTTTTTT; J: TRBJ2-2; D: TRBD2; size: once; length: 15; V: TRBV2
CDR3: CASSYSSDEQYF; DNA: TGTGCCAGCAGTTACTCGTCTGACGAGCAGTACTTC; J: TRBJ2-7; D: NA; size: NA; length: 12; V: TRBV6-6
CDR3: CASSRGWTSGYEQYF; DNA: TGTGCCAGCAGCCGCGGATGGACTAGCGGCTACGAGCAGTACTTC; J: TRBJ2-7; D: TRBD2; size: NA; length: 15; V: TRBV7-2
CDR3: CASSTQGSGANVLTF; DNA: TGTGCCAGCAGTACTCAGGGCTCTGGGGCCAACGTCCTGACTTTC; J: TRBJ2-6; D: NA; size: NA; length: 15; V: TRBV2
CDR3: CAISETGANVLTF; DNA: TGTGCCATCAGTGAGACTGGGGCCAACGTCCTGACTTTC; J: TRBJ2-6; D: NA; size: NA; length: 13; V: TRBV10-3
CDR3: CASSEGGSNQPQHF; DNA: TGTGCCAGCAGTGAAGGGGGCAGCAATCAGCCCCAGCATTTT; J: TRBJ1-5; D: NA; size: few; length: 14; V: TRBV6-1
CDR3: CASSEVVGWEQYF; DNA: TGTGCCAGCAGTGAAGTGGTAGGTTGGGAGCAGTACTTC; J: TRBJ2-7; D: NA; size: NA; length: 13; V: TRBV6-1
CDR3: CASSSPDRGDYEQYF; DNA: TGTGCCAGTAGTAGCCCGGACAGGGGAGACTACGAGCAGTACTTC; J: TRBJ2-7; D: TRBD1; size: NA; length: 15; V: TRBV19
CDR3: CASSRISSGGAETQYF; DNA: TGCGCCAGCAGCCGTATTTCTAGCGGGGGGGCGGAGACCCAGTACTTC; J: TRBJ2-5; D: TRBD2; size: NA; length: 16; V: TRBV5-1
CDR3: CASSPAPGQSSGNTIYF; DNA: TGTGCCAGCTCACCAGCTCCAGGACAGTCCTCTGGAAACACCATATATTTT; J: TRBJ1-3; D: NA; size: NA; length: 17; V: TRBV18
CDR3: CASSKRDSPTNEKLFF; DNA: TGTGCCAGCAGCAAAAGGGACAGCCCAACTAATGAAAAACTGTTTTTT; J: TRBJ1-4; D: TRBD1; size: NA; length: 16; V: TRBV9